The sequence of this T cell receptor (beta chain) was determined in a study of blood T cell repertoires in COVID-19. Overall study: From T cells, B-cell-depleted T cells, or PBMCs came the material, which was cDNA or gDNA.

Generated by immunoSEQ multiplex PCR, the TCRdb table keeps only in-frame clones and is missing some. The table records approximately 90,000 clones, about 83% of them present only once. With 3 bases removed from V and 4 bases from J, the gap between germline ends came to 23 bases. The length of the CDR3 is 18 residues. Germline V lookup: CDR1 SGDLS, CDR2 YYNGEE. The sequencing sample was made of peripheral blood. The genes are TRBV9 and TRBJ1-3; no clear D. This receptor was identified in a man between 65 and 85 years old with COVID-19, enrolled during active disease. This chain's CDR3 is CASSANYNDGGMGNTIYF. CDR3 DNA: TGTGCCAGCAGCGCGAACTATAACGACGGAGGAATGGGAAACACCATATATTTT.